The 26 T cell receptor beta chains presented below share a single source sample, sequenced in a study of T cells in narcolepsy (dated by TCRdb to the late 2010s). Library prep was done by the immunoSEQ multiplex PCR assay. Entries here come from immuneACCESS through TCRdb and include only in-frame sequences with V and J called. Some clones fail to appear in such tables; in the studies checked, an unresolved V gene covers under half of the shortfall, and the cause of the remainder is unknown. Here the sample has about 37,000 clones; around 80% occur a single time. The top ten clones comprise roughly 1% of the sample. Sequenced: memory (CD45RA-) CD4+ T cells from blood. The sample's cell subset or site label is to be understood as: memory T cells sorted ex vivo from peripheral blood. These receptor sequences come from a human donor in good health.

The rearrangement uses TRBV27 and TRBJ2-4, with 7 positions matching TRBD2. CDR1 is MNHEY, CDR2 SMNVEV, per germline (reference sequence). Trimming cost V 11 bases and J 3 bases; bases outside gene matches: 10. CDR3 length: 14 amino acids. CDR3 residues: CAGPRGRGKNIQYF. CDR3 DNA sequence: TGTGCCGGGCCCCGAGGGAGGGGCAAAAACATTCAGTACTTC.

The rearrangement uses TRBV5-1 and TRBJ1-1; a weak D match, TRBD1 (5 bases). Between the trimmed V and J ends, which lost 3 bases and 8 bases, there was a span of 14 bases. The CDR3 is 13 residues long. Germline-derived CDR1 and CDR2 are SGHRS and YFSETQ. Written as DNA, the CDR3 is TGCGCCAGCAGCTGGGTCGGGGCGACGGAAGCTTTCTTT. It yields the protein CASSWVGATEAFF.

This clone showed up just a few times. The chain links TRBV4-1 to TRBJ2-1; D ambiguous. V lost 2 bases and J lost 2, with 13 bases in between. The CDR3 extends over 16 amino acids. Per the germline V gene, CDR1 is MGHRA and CDR2 is YSYEKL. The CDR3 protein is CASSQPQTLTYNEQFF. The CDR3 DNA sequence: TGCGCCAGCAGCCAACCCCAGACCCTTACCTACAATGAGCAGTTCTTC.

The chain recombines TRBV7-2 with TRBJ2-1, with 9 nucleotides matching TRBD2. Germline V gene data show CDR1 as SGHTA and CDR2 as FQGNSA. Trimming removed 5 bases from V and 6 bases from J; junction bases left unmatched: 8. The CDR3 has 15 residues. CDR3 loop: CASSRPGLAANEQFF. CDR3 nucleotide sequence: TGTGCCAGCAGCCGACCGGGACTAGCCGCCAATGAGCAGTTCTTC. Supplemented by reference TRBV7-2 and TRBJ2-1, the full variable domain reads GAGVSQSPSNKVTEKGKDVELRCDPISGHTALYWYRQSLGQGLEFLIYFQGNSAPDKSGLPSDRFSAERTGGSVSTLTIQRTQQEDSAVYLCASSRPGLAANEQFFGPGTRLTVL.

The V call is TRBV7-9, the J call TRBJ1-3; D is unresolved. V was pared by 2 bases and J by 7 bases, with 9 bases between. Germline CDR1 SEHNR, CDR2 FQNEAQ (reference sequence). The CDR3 is 13 residues long. The CDR3 region is CASSLIAANTIYF. The CDR3 coding sequence is TGTGCCAGCAGCTTAATAGCGGCGAACACCATATATTTT.

This rearrangement joins TRBV7-2 to TRBJ2-7, with a possible D match to TRBD2 (6 bases). Between the trimmed V and J ends, which lost 6 bases and 2 bases, there was a span of 14 bases. The CDR3 is made up of 14 amino acids. Germline CDR1 is SGHTA and CDR2 is FQGNSA. CDR3 bases: TGTGCCAGCAGTCCGAGCGCGGGGCCCTACGAGCAGTACTTC. Translation gives CASSPSAGPYEQYF.

V gene TRBV1 combines with J gene TRBJ2-5; the table calls TRBD2, which could not be checked here. TRBV1 constitutes a pseudogene. The CDR3 loop spans 22 amino acids. CDR3 protein: CTSSQEGSFRGLAGEHQETQYF. In DNA form, the CDR3 reads TGCACCAGCAGCCAAGAAGGTTCCTTCAGGGGACTAGCGGGAGAACATCAAGAGACCCAGTACTTC.

The gene calls are TRBV25-1 and TRBJ2-2, with 10 bases that match TRBD1. Germline-derived CDR1 and CDR2 are MGHDK and SYGVNS. V lost 4 bases to trimming and J lost 3 bases; unmatched junction nucleotides: 8. The CDR3 extends over 17 amino acids. Here the CDR3 reads CASSALRQGAHTGELFF. The CDR3 coding sequence is TGTGCCAGCAGTGCCCTCCGACAGGGGGCGCACACCGGGGAGCTGTTTTTT.

This clone was seen a single time. One end of the junction fails to match germline, which may point to a read error. The genes are TRBV6-5 and TRBJ2-5, with D uncertain. The CDR3 loop spans 12 amino acids. The V gene's germline CDR1 is MNHEY and CDR2 SVGAGI. DNA of the CDR3: TGTGCCAGCAGTTCCCCACAAGGGACCCAGTACTTC. This encodes CASSSPQGTQYF.

V is TRBV2 and J is TRBJ1-2; D is possibly TRBD1 (5 bases). CDR1 is SNHLY and CDR2 is FYNNEI in the germline V gene. CDR3 length equals 13 residues. V was pared by 9 bases and J by 0 bases, with 11 bases between. The chain's CDR3 is CASFDSANYGYTF. For the CDR3, the DNA is TGTGCCAGTTTTGACAGCGCTAACTATGGCTACACCTTC.

V gene TRBV5-5 combines with J gene TRBJ2-5; no firm D call. Trimming removed 1 base from V and 1 base from J, with 11 bases in between. In germline, CDR1 is SGHKS, CDR2 YYEKEE (reference sequence). The CDR3 extends over 15 amino acids. CDR3 coding DNA: TGTGCCAGCAGCTTGCAGATTGTGGTCCAAGAGACCCAGTACTTC. Amino acid sequence: CASSLQIVVQETQYF.

A single count supports this clone. V gene TRBV5-1 combines with J gene TRBJ2-2, with 9 positions matching TRBD2. The CDR3 covers 14 residues. Unmatched junction bases numbered 1, after V lost 4 bases and J lost 3 bases. Looked up from germline, CDR1 is SGHRS and CDR2 is YFSETQ. This CDR3 is CASSRLADTGELFF. In DNA form, the CDR3 reads TGCGCCAGCAGCCGACTAGCGGACACCGGGGAGCTGTTTTTT. Variable domain in full (rest from reference TRBV5-1 and TRBJ2-2): KAGVTQTPRYLIKTRGQQVTLSCSPISGHRSVSWYQQTPGQGLQFLFEYFSETQRNKGNFPGRFSGRQFSNSRSEMNVSTLELGDSALYLCASSRLADTGELFFGEGSRLTVL.

The chain links TRBV7-2 to TRBJ2-1, with 13 bases aligning to TRBD2. The CDR3 contains 16 residues. Trimming removed 1 base from V and 12 bases from J; junction bases left unmatched: 9. Per the germline V gene, CDR1 is SGHTA and CDR2 is FQGNSA. The CDR3 spells CASSLVGTSGARGQFF. In DNA form, the CDR3 reads TGTGCCAGCAGCTTAGTAGGGACTAGCGGGGCCCGGGGGCAGTTCTTC.

The chain links TRBV4-2 to TRBJ1-6; tentative D call: TRBD1 (5 bases). Trimming removed 4 bases from V and 8 bases from J, with 12 bases in between. The CDR3 covers 14 residues. The germline V gene encodes CDR1 LGHNA and CDR2 YNFKEQ. For the CDR3, the DNA is TGTGCCAGCAGCCGTCCTGGGGACTATTCACCCCTCCACTTT. Its translation is CASSRPGDYSPLHF.

The J gene is TRBJ1-1, the V gene TRBV30; D possibly corresponds to TRBD1 (6 bases). From germline, CDR1 is GTSNPN and CDR2 SVGIG (reference sequence). V was shortened by 2 bases and J by 6 bases, with 19 bases between the two germline ends. This CDR3 is 15 amino acids long. Here the CDR3 reads CAWSPTAGRGAEAFF. CDR3 DNA sequence: TGTGCCTGGAGTCCAACGGCAGGGAGGGGGGCTGAAGCTTTCTTT.

This sequence joins TRBV7-2 and TRBJ1-1; a possible D gene is TRBD1 (6 bases). The germline gives CDR1 SGHTA, CDR2 FQGNSA. V lost 6 bases and J 2 bases, leaving 16 bases between the germline ends. The CDR3 consists of 15 residues. CDR3 amino acids: CASRRGGLGNTEAFF. The CDR3 DNA is TGTGCCAGCAGAAGAGGGGGGCTAGGAAACACTGAAGCTTTCTTT.

The CDR3 DNA follows: TGTGCCAGCAGACAGGGACAGGCTGAAGCTTTCTTT. Translating it yields CASRQGQAEAFF. The genes are TRBV27 and TRBJ1-1; 8 nucleotides line up with TRBD1. The germline V gene encodes CDR1 MNHEY and CDR2 SMNVEV (reference sequence). J lost 6 bases, V lost 6 bases, and 3 bases had no gene match. This CDR3 is built from 12 residues.

The chain uses TRBV4-3 and TRBJ1-6; a weak D match, TRBD1 (5 bases). CDR3 length: 16 residues. In germline, CDR1 is LGHNA, CDR2 YSLEER. V dropped 4 bases and J dropped 6 bases, with 16 bases sitting between them. The CDR3 protein is CASSRHLGQGNSPLHF. CDR3 coding DNA: TGCGCCAGCAGCCGACATCTGGGGCAGGGTAATTCACCCCTCCACTTT.

This sequence joins TRBV6-1 and TRBJ2-2; 8 bases match TRBD1. The CDR3 sequence is 13 residues long. V trimming: 7 bases; J trimming: 6 bases; junction bases outside the gene matches: 4. CDR1 and CDR2 from the germline V gene are MNHNS and SASEGT. This CDR3 is CASINRGAGELFF. CDR3 DNA: TGTGCCAGCATTAACAGGGGGGCCGGGGAGCTGTTTTTT.

This chain links TRBV15 with TRBJ2-3; D is unclear. The germline gives CDR1 LNHNV, CDR2 YYDKDF (reference sequence). The CDR3 loop spans 14 amino acids. V was clipped by 8 bases and J by 2 bases, with 14 bases between them. In DNA form, the CDR3 reads TGTGCCACCGGACGGAGCGTAAACACAGATACGCAGTATTTT. Its protein product is CATGRSVNTDTQYF.

The chain recombines TRBV7-3 with TRBJ1-3; 7 bases line up with TRBD1. Germline CDR1 is SGHTA and CDR2 is FQGTGA. V trimming: 5 bases; J trimming: 3 bases; junction bases outside the gene matches: 4. CDR3 length: 14 amino acids. In nucleotides, the CDR3 is TGTGCCAGCAGCGCCGGACAGGTTGGAAACACCATATATTTT. This translates into CASSAGQVGNTIYF.

The chain combines TRBV5-6 with TRBJ2-5; no firm D call. The V gene lost 0 bases and the J gene lost 9 bases, with 15 bases spanning the gap. CDR1 is SGHDT, CDR2 YYEEEE, per germline. CDR3 size: 14 residues. CDR3 nucleotide sequence: TGTGCCAGCAGCTTGGCCGGTAGGGTTGGGGCCCAGTACTTC. Translating gives CASSLAGRVGAQYF.

The J gene is TRBJ2-5, the V gene TRBV6-1; a possible D gene is TRBD2 (6 bases). With 7 bases removed from V and 4 bases from J, the gap between germline ends came to 13 bases. Germline CDR1 is MNHNS and CDR2 is SASEGT. The CDR3 is made up of 13 amino acids. The CDR3 bases are TGTGCCAGCACCCTTTTGGGGGGAGAGACCCAGTACTTC. Translated, it gives CASTLLGGETQYF.

The V call is TRBV4-2, the J call TRBJ2-7; D ambiguous. The germline gives CDR1 LGHNA, CDR2 YNFKEQ. The CDR3 has 17 residues. The V gene lost 5 bases and the J gene lost 0 bases, with 20 bases spanning the gap. CDR3 nucleotide sequence: TGTGCCAGCAGCTTGGCAGGTTGGGGTTCTAGCTCCTACGAGCAGTACTTC. Protein product: CASSLAGWGSSSYEQYF.

The chain carries TRBV5-5 and TRBJ2-2; D call uncertain. Deletions cut 2 bases from V and 8 bases from J, with 10 bases between. CDR1 and CDR2 (germline): SGHKS, YYEKEE (reference sequence). The CDR3 has 13 residues. The CDR3 spells CASSFVRTGELFF. The CDR3, as DNA: TGTGCCAGCAGCTTTGTTAGAACGGGGGAGCTGTTTTTT.

A single count supports this clone. The chain links TRBV27 to TRBJ1-2; D uncertain. Trimming pared 8 bases from V and 2 bases from J, leaving 18 bases between. This CDR3 is built from 15 residues. Germline CDR1 reads MNHEY; CDR2 reads SMNVEV (reference sequence). CDR3 loop: CASRSRGRTNYGYTF. CDR3 nucleotides: TGTGCCAGCCGTTCTAGAGGACGGACGAACTATGGCTACACCTTC.